This TCR beta chain was recorded in a study of early T cells in non-severe SARS-CoV-2 infection. A single record per CDR3 protein comes from TCRdb applying MiXCR to the 5' RACE reads. The sample includes tens of thousands of distinct CDR3 sequences, 7.5% to 9.5% of them seen just once. CDR3 size: 13 residues. The germline V gene encodes CDR1 SGHTA and CDR2 FQGNSA. V was clipped by 1 base and J by 7 bases, with 11 bases between them. This sequence joins TRBV7-2 and TRBJ2-7; weak D call: TRBD2 (5 bases). The sample was whole blood. This clonotype was obtained from an adult who was a healthcare worker with PCR-confirmed SARS-CoV-2 infection or an uninfected control (not recorded which). In DNA, the CDR3 is TGTGCCAGCAGCTTAGTTAGCGTGGGAGAGCAGTACTTC. The encoded protein is CASSLVSVGEQYF.